These T cell receptor beta chains were read from a single sample in a study of blood T cell repertoires in COVID-19. Assay used: immunoSEQ multiplex PCR; TCRdb lists only in-frame clones, some missing. The repertoire has around 300,000 clones, roughly nine tenths of them found once; the top ten carry less than 2%. The material sequenced was PBMCs or T cells enriched from blood (not recorded which). These receptors were obtained from a woman aged 40-49 years who had recovered from COVID-19. Both conserved end residues are part of each CDR3. The D gene is left open where the match is weak. Expanded clones are given a class, and other clones once, few, many or no size at all.

CDR3 DNA: TGTGCCAGCTCACCTGCCACGGCGGGGACCATATATTTT
CDR3 protein: CASSPATAGTIYF
J gene: TRBJ1-3
clone size: NA
V gene: TRBV18
D gene: NA

CDR3 DNA: TGTGCCAGCAGGGAGGGACCCGCTAACTATGGCTACACCTTC
CDR3 protein: CASREGPANYGYTF
J gene: TRBJ1-2
clone size: NA
V gene: TRBV21-1
D gene: NA

CDR3 DNA: TGTGCCAGCAGCAAAGTTCGCCGGGGTAGCACAGATACGCAGTATTTT
CDR3 protein: CASSKVRRGSTDTQYF
J gene: TRBJ2-3
clone size: NA
V gene: TRBV21-1
D gene: NA

CDR3 DNA: TGTGCCAGCTCACCGTATCCTAGGCCCGGGGAGCTGTTTTTT
CDR3 protein: CASSPYPRPGELFF
J gene: TRBJ2-2
clone size: few
V gene: TRBV18
D gene: NA

CDR3 DNA: TGTGCCAGCAAAATCCGGGGGAACTATAACAATGAGCAGTTCTTC
CDR3 protein: CASKIRGNYNNEQFF
J gene: TRBJ2-1
clone size: few
V gene: TRBV2
D gene: NA

CDR3 DNA: TGCAGCGTTGGAGGGAGTTCGCGGCAGCCCCAGCATTTT
CDR3 protein: CSVGGSSRQPQHF
J gene: TRBJ1-5
clone size: NA
V gene: TRBV29-1
D gene: NA

CDR3 DNA: TGTGCCAGCTCTCCGGGGGGCCGGCGGACCGGGGAGCTGTTTTTT
CDR3 protein: CASSPGGRRTGELFF
J gene: TRBJ2-2
clone size: NA
V gene: TRBV18
D gene: NA

CDR3 DNA: TGTGCCAGCAGGGCTAGCGGTAGAGAGACCCAGTACTTC
CDR3 protein: CASRASGRETQYF
J gene: TRBJ2-5
clone size: NA
V gene: TRBV12-3/TRBV12-4
D gene: TRBD2

CDR3 DNA: TGCAGTGCCCACGGGGGGTTTCCTTTCTTT
CDR3 protein: CSAHGGFPFF
J gene: TRBJ1-1
clone size: NA
V gene: TRBV20-1
D gene: NA

CDR3 DNA: TGCGCCAGCCAGAAGAGGCGTTCCAGCGGCGGGGGGGTAAGAGATACGCAGTATTTT
CDR3 protein: CASQKRRSSGGGVRDTQYF
J gene: TRBJ2-3
clone size: once
V gene: TRBV10-2
D gene: TRBD2

CDR3 DNA: TGTGCCAGCAGCGAAACAATTGGGCCAGGTCTGAACACTGAAGCTTTCTTT
CDR3 protein: CASSETIGPGLNTEAFF
J gene: TRBJ1-1
clone size: few
V gene: TRBV7-6
D gene: NA

CDR3 DNA: TGTGCCAGCTCACGTGTCTCAGCGACGGGCTCTGGGGCCAACGTCCTGACTTTC
CDR3 protein: CASSRVSATGSGANVLTF
J gene: TRBJ2-6
clone size: NA
V gene: TRBV18
D gene: NA

CDR3 DNA: TGTGCCAGCAGTGAAGCAAGCCCCCAGGGGACCAAAAACATTCAGTACTTC
CDR3 protein: CASSEASPQGTKNIQYF
J gene: TRBJ2-4
clone size: once
V gene: TRBV2
D gene: NA

CDR3 DNA: TGTGCCAGCAGCTTGGTGGCTAGCGGGGCGCCGGGTACTGAGCAGTTCTTC
CDR3 protein: CASSLVASGAPGTEQFF
J gene: TRBJ2-1
clone size: NA
V gene: TRBV5-4
D gene: TRBD2

CDR3 DNA: TGTGCCAGCAGTTTATACGGGGCGACAGGGACGCAGTATTTT
CDR3 protein: CASSLYGATGTQYF
J gene: TRBJ2-3
clone size: NA
V gene: TRBV27
D gene: TRBD1

CDR3 DNA: TGTGCCAGCAGTTTACTATCACAAGCGTTAAGCACAGATACGCAGTATTTT
CDR3 protein: CASSLLSQALSTDTQYF
J gene: TRBJ2-3
clone size: NA
V gene: TRBV27
D gene: NA

CDR3 DNA: TGTGCCAGCAGTGAGACCCATGGGGCAACCTATGGCTACACCTTC
CDR3 protein: CASSETHGATYGYTF
J gene: TRBJ1-2
clone size: NA
V gene: TRBV6-1
D gene: NA

CDR3 DNA: TGTGCCAGCATCATGACAGGGTCGGGCACTGAAGCTTTCTTT
CDR3 protein: CASIMTGSGTEAFF
J gene: TRBJ1-1
clone size: NA
V gene: TRBV6-5
D gene: TRBD1

CDR3 DNA: TGTGCCACCAGCAGAGCTTACAGGGAGTACAATGAGCAGTTCTTC
CDR3 protein: CATSRAYREYNEQFF
J gene: TRBJ2-1
clone size: once
V gene: TRBV15
D gene: NA

CDR3 DNA: TGTGCCAGCAGCTTAGACCATGGAGGCACTGAAGCTTTCTTT
CDR3 protein: CASSLDHGGTEAFF
J gene: TRBJ1-1
clone size: NA
V gene: TRBV7-3
D gene: NA

CDR3 DNA: TGCGCCAGCAGCTTGACGACAGGGGCGAACACTGAAGCTTTCTTT
CDR3 protein: CASSLTTGANTEAFF
J gene: TRBJ1-1
clone size: NA
V gene: TRBV5-1
D gene: TRBD1

CDR3 DNA: TGTGCCAGCAGCCCCAGCCCAGGGGGAAACTATGGCTACACCTTC
CDR3 protein: CASSPSPGGNYGYTF
J gene: TRBJ1-2
clone size: NA
V gene: TRBV7-3
D gene: TRBD1

CDR3 DNA: TGTGCCAGCACCCTCGAGGGGGCTGAACAGCCCCAGCATTTT
CDR3 protein: CASTLEGAEQPQHF
J gene: TRBJ1-5
clone size: NA
V gene: TRBV2
D gene: TRBD1

CDR3 DNA: TGTGCCAGCAGCTTGCGGGGTCAGGAATACGGCTACACCTTC
CDR3 protein: CASSLRGQEYGYTF
J gene: TRBJ1-2
clone size: NA
V gene: TRBV5-4
D gene: NA

CDR3 DNA: TGCAGCGTTGGTGAGACAGTACTTAACTATGGCTACACCTTC
CDR3 protein: CSVGETVLNYGYTF
J gene: TRBJ1-2
clone size: few
V gene: TRBV29-1
D gene: NA

CDR3 DNA: TGTGCCAGTAGGGATAGCGGGAGGGATACGCAGTATTTT
CDR3 protein: CASRDSGRDTQYF
J gene: TRBJ2-3
clone size: once
V gene: TRBV19
D gene: TRBD2